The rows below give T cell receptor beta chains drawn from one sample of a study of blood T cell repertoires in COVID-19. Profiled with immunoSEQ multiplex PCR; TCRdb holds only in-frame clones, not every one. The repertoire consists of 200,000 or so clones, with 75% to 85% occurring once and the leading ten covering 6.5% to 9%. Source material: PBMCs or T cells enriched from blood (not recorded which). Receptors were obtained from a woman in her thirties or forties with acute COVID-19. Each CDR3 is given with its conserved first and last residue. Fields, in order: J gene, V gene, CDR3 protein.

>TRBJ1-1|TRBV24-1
CATSDPRGEAFF
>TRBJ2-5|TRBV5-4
CVSSLKQGGQETQYF
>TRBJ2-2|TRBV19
CASGGTLGTGELFF
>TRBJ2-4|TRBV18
CASSGLAGGTKNIQYF
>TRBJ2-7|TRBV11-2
CASSRQGAYSYEQYF
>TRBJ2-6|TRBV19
CASSAGTGYSPGANVLTF
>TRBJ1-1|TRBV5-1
CASSLRSTGVSTEAFF
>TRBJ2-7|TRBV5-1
CASSALGSYEQYF
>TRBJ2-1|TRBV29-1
CSGALIAGGAGEQFF
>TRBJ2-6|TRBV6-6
CASSPRLIGTGGRAGANVLTF
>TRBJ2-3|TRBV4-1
CASSQERPADTDTQYF
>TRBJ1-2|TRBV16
CASSHSRNGYTF